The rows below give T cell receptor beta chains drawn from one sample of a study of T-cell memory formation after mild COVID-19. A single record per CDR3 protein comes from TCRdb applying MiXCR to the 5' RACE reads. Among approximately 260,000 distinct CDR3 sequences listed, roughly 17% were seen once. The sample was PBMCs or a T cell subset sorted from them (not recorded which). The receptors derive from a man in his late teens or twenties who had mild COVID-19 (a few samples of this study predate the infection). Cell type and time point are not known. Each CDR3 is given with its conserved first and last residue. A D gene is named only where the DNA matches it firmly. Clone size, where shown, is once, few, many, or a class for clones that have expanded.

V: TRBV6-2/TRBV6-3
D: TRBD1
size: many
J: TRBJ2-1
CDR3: CASSTRTGVRNEQFF
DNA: TGTGCCAGCAGTACCCGGACAGGGGTCAGGAATGAGCAGTTCTTC

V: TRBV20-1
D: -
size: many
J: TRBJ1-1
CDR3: CSAWRGNTEAFF
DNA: TGCAGTGCATGGAGGGGGAACACTGAAGCTTTCTTT

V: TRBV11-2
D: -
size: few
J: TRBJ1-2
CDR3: CASSLDPSFRGYTF
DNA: TGTGCCAGCAGCTTAGATCCCAGCTTTCGTGGCTACACCTTC

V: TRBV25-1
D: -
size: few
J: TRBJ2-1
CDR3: CASSGWRIRFF
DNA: TGTGCCAGCAGTGGCTGGCGCATACGGTTCTTC

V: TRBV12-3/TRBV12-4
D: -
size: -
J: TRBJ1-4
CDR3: CASSLNWGPTNEKLFF
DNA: TGTGCCAGCAGTTTAAACTGGGGCCCAACTAATGAAAAACTGTTTTTT

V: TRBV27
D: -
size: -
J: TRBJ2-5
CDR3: CASSLVGWRRETQYF
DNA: TGTGCCAGCAGTTTGGTGGGATGGAGACGAGAGACCCAGTACTTC

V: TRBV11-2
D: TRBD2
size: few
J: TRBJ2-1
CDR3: CASSPYLAGGLNNEQFF
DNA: TGTGCCAGCAGCCCCTACCTAGCGGGGGGGCTTAACAATGAGCAGTTCTTC

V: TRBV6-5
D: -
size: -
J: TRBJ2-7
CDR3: CASSYASDAAYEQYF
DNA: TGTGCCAGCAGTTACGCCTCGGACGCAGCCTACGAGCAGTACTTC

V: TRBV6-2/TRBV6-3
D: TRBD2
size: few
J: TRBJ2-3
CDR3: CASSYLTSGGGDTQYF
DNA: TGTGCCAGCAGTTACTTGACTAGCGGGGGAGGAGATACGCAGTATTTT

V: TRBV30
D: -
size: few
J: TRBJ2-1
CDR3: CAWSGQNSYNEQFF
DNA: TGTGCCTGGAGCGGGCAGAACTCCTACAATGAGCAGTTCTTC

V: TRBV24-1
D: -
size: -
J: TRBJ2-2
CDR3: CATSDYRVLRSTGELFF
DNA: TGTGCCACCAGTGATTATCGGGTCTTGAGATCCACCGGGGAGCTGTTTTTT

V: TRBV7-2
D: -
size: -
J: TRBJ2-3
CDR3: CASSHDRFTDTQYF
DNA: TGTGCCAGCAGCCATGACAGGTTTACAGATACGCAGTATTTT

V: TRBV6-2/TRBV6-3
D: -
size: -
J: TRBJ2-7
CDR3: CASSYSGGSIYEQYF
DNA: TGTGCCAGCAGTTACTCGGGGGGATCTATCTACGAGCAGTACTTC

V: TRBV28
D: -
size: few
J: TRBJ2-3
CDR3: CASSLGLTDTQYF
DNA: TGTGCCAGCAGTTTAGGACTCACAGATACGCAGTATTTT

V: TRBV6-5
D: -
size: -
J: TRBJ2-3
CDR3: CASSFTIPLSTDTQYF
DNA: TGTGCCAGCAGTTTTACTATCCCCCTCAGCACAGATACGCAGTATTTT

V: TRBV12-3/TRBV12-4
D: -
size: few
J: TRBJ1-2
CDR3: CASESGSNYGYTF
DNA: TGTGCCAGTGAGTCCGGTAGTAACTATGGCTACACCTTC

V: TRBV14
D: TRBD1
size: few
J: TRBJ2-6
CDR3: CASSQDWDRASTGANVLTF
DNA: TGTGCCAGCAGCCAAGATTGGGACAGGGCCTCAACCGGGGCCAACGTCCTGACTTTC

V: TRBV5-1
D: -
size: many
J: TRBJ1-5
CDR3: CASSLASGDQPQHF
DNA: TGCGCCAGCAGCTTGGCGTCAGGGGATCAGCCCCAGCATTTT

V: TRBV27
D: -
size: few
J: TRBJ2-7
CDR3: CASSGRGGEQYF
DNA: TGTGCCAGCAGTGGTCGTGGGGGAGAGCAGTACTTC

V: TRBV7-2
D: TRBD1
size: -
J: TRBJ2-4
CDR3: CASSRTGAKNIQYF
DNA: TGTGCCAGCAGCCGGACAGGGGCCAAAAACATTCAGTACTTC

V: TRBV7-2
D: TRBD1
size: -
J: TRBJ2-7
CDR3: CASSSGTGIWYEQYF
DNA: TGTGCCAGCAGCTCCGGGACAGGGATTTGGTACGAGCAGTACTTC

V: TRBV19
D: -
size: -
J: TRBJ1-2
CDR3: CASSIGHRAYGYTF
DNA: TGTGCCAGTAGCATCGGACATCGGGCCTATGGCTACACCTTC

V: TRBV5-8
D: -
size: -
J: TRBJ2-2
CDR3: CASRIGLPVVRELFF
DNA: TGTGCCAGCAGGATTGGACTGCCTGTAGTTCGGGAGCTGTTTTTT

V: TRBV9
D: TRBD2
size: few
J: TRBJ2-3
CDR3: CASSPTSGSGDTQYF
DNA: TGTGCCAGCAGCCCGACTAGCGGGTCGGGGGATACGCAGTATTTT

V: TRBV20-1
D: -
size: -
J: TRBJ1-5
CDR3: CSASRTDSNQPQHF
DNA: TGCAGTGCTAGCAGGACTGATAGCAATCAGCCCCAGCATTTT

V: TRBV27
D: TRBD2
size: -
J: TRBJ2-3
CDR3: CASSQSAWGLAGLTDTQYF
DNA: TGTGCCAGCAGTCAATCTGCTTGGGGGCTAGCGGGGCTCACAGATACGCAGTATTTT

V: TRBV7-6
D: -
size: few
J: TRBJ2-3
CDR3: CASSPETDTQYF
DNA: TGTGCCAGCAGCCCGGAGACAGATACGCAGTATTTT

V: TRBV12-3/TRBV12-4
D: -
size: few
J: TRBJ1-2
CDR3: CASSFRVPPYTF
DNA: TGTGCCAGCAGTTTCAGAGTACCCCCCTACACCTTC

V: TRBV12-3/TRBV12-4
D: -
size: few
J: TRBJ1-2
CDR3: CASSAWTDNYGYTF
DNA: TGTGCCAGCAGTGCCTGGACGGATAACTATGGCTACACCTTC

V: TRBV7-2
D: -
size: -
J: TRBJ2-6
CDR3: CASSLDIGGGANVLTF
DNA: TGTGCCAGCAGCTTAGATATTGGGGGTGGGGCCAACGTCCTGACTTTC

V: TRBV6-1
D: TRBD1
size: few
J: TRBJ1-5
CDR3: CASGPGQGYNQPQHF
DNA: TGTGCCAGCGGTCCGGGACAGGGATACAATCAGCCCCAGCATTTT

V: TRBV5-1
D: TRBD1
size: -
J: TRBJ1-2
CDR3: CASSVQGINYGYTF
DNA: TGCGCCAGCAGCGTACAGGGGATCAACTATGGCTACACCTTC

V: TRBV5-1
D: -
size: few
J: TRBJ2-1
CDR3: CASSSPNANEQFF
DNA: TGCGCCAGCAGCTCCCCAAACGCCAATGAGCAGTTCTTC

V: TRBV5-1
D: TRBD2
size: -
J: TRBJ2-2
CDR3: CASSLGLAQPYTGELFF
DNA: TGCGCCAGCAGCTTAGGACTAGCGCAACCCTACACCGGGGAGCTGTTTTTT

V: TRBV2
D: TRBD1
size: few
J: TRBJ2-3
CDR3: CASSELGQVAYTQYF
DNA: TGTGCCAGCAGTGAACTGGGACAGGTGGCGTATACGCAGTATTTT

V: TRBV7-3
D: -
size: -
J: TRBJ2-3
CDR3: CASGDGPTDTQYF
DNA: TGTGCCAGCGGGGACGGACCCACAGATACGCAGTATTTT

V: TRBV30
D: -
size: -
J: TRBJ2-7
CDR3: CAWRRSGGRGRYEQYF
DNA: TGTGCCTGGAGGAGATCGGGGGGCCGAGGACGCTACGAGCAGTACTTC

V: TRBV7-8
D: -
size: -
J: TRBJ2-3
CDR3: CASSPRAGATSTDTQYF
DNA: TGTGCCAGCAGCCCCCGGGCGGGGGCGACTAGCACAGATACGCAGTATTTT

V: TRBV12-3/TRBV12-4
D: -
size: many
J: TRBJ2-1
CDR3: CASSVGHYNEQFF
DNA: TGTGCCAGCAGTGTCGGGCATTACAATGAGCAGTTCTTC

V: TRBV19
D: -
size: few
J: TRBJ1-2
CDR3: CASKHPGDGYTF
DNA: TGTGCCAGTAAACACCCAGGGGATGGCTACACCTTC

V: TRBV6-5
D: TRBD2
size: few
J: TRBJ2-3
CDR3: CASRPSGAPDTQYF
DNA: TGTGCCAGCAGACCCAGCGGGGCACCAGATACGCAGTATTTT

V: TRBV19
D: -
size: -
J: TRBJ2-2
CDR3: CASSIDSHTGELFF
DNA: TGTGCCAGTAGTATCGACTCTCACACCGGGGAGCTGTTTTTT

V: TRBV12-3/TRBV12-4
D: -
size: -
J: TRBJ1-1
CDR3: CASSLRGGSGAFF
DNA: TGTGCCAGCAGTTTACGGGGAGGTTCTGGCGCTTTCTTT

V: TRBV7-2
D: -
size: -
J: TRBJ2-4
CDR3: CASSLAPWEAKNIQYF
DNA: TGTGCCAGCAGCTTAGCACCGTGGGAGGCCAAAAACATTCAGTACTTC

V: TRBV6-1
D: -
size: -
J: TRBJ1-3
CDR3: CASKSVLSSGNTIYF
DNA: TGTGCCAGCAAATCTGTCCTGAGCTCTGGAAACACCATATATTTT

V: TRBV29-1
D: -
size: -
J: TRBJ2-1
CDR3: CSVYYGHNEQFF
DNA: TGCAGCGTCTACTACGGCCACAATGAGCAGTTCTTC

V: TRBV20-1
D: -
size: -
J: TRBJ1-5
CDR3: CSARVGRQDHQPQHF
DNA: TGCAGTGCTAGAGTAGGGCGGCAGGACCATCAGCCCCAGCATTTT

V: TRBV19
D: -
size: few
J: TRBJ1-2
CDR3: CASSSTVRASYGYTF
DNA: TGTGCCAGTAGTTCTACCGTCCGGGCCAGTTATGGCTACACCTTC